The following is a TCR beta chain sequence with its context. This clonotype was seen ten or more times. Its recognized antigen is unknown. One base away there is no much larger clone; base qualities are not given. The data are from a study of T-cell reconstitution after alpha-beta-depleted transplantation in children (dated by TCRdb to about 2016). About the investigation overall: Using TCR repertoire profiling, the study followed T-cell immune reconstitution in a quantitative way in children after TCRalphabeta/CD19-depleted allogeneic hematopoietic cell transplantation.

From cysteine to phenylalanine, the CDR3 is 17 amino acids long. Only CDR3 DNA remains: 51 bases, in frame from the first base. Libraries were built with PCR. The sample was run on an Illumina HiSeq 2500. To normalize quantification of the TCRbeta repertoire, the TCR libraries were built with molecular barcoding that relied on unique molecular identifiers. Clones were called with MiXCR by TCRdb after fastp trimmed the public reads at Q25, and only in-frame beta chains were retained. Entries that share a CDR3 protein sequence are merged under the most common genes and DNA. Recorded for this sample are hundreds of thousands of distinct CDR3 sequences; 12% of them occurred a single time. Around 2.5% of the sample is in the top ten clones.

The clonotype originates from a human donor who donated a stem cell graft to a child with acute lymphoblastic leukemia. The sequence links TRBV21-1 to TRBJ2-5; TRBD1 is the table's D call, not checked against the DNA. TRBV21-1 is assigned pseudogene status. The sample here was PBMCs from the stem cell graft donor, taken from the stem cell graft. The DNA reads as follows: TGTGCCAGCAGCAAAGGGAGGGACAGGGCCCGAGGAGAGACCCAGTACTTC. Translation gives CASSKGRDRARGETQYF.